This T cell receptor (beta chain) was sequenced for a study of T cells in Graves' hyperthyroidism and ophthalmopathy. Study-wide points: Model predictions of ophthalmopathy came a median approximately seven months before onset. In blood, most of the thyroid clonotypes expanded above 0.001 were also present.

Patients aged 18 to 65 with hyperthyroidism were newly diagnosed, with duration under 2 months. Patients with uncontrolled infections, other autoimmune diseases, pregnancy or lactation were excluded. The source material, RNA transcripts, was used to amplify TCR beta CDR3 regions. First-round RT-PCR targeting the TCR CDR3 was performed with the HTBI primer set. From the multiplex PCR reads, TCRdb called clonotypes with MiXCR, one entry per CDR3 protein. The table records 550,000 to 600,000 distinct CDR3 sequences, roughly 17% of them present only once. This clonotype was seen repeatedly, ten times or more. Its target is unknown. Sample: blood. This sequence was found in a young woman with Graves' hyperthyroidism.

CDR3 coding DNA: TGTGCCAGCAGCCAAGGATCGGGCAGGCAAGAGACCCAGTACTTC. Its translation: CASSQGSGRQETQYF. The rearrangement links TRBV3-1 to TRBJ2-5; D is uncertain. This CDR3 comprises 15 residues. Trimming shortened V by 1 base and J by 2 bases, and 11 bases separated the two germline ends. Per germline, CDR1 LGHDT and CDR2 YNNKEL (reference sequence).